A single sample is the source of the 26 T cell receptor beta chains below, sequenced in a study of human T cells and chemical hapten exposure. From the RACE reads, TCRdb called clonotypes with MiXCR, one entry per CDR3 protein. This table holds 110,000 to 150,000 distinct CDR3 sequences, roughly 12% found once. Time point of the sample: patch test 2, 6 weeks after DPC sensitization. Treatment meaning: therapeutic diphenylcyclopropenone sensitization with weekly scalp DPC. The material sequenced was whole blood, taken in connection with sensitization to the hapten diphenylcyclopropenone (DPC). Receptors were obtained from a woman in her forties or fifties with alopecia areata. Some clones in this sample may be carry-over from other donors' samples.

In this sample, this clonotype turned up a few times. The chain uses TRBV5-5 and TRBJ1-1; D might be TRBD1 (6 bases). V gave up 5 bases and J gave up 4 bases, with 12 bases separating them. Germline V lookup: CDR1 SGHKS, CDR2 YYEKEE (reference sequence). The CDR3 contains 13 residues. CDR3 DNA sequence: TGTGCCAGCAGACCACAGGGTGCCACTGAAGCTTTCTTT. Protein sequence: CASRPQGATEAFF.

In this sample, this clonotype turned up many times. The V and J genes are TRBV11-2 and TRBJ1-4; 11 nucleotides line up with TRBD1. Germline V gene sequence: CDR1 SGHAT, CDR2 FQNNGV. The CDR3 is 16 residues long. V lost 4 bases and J lost 0; bases outside the gene matches: 1. The CDR3 loop reads CASSWGQGATNEKLFF. CDR3 DNA: TGTGCCAGCAGCTGGGGACAGGGGGCAACTAATGAAAAACTGTTTTTT.

This chain links TRBV12-3 or TRBV12-4 with TRBJ2-1, with TRBD2 matching 13 bases. This CDR3 spans 15 amino acids. V dropped 2 bases and J dropped 9; count of bases not matched to a gene: 4. Written as DNA, the CDR3 is TGTGCCAGCAGTTTACAACTAGCGGGAGGGCTTGAGCAGTTCTTC. This translates into CASSLQLAGGLEQFF.

This chain uses TRBV7-2 with TRBJ2-7, with a weak D call TRBD2 (7 bases). V lost 5 bases, J lost 9 bases, and 20 bases lay in between. The CDR3 sequence is 14 residues long. Germline V gives CDR1 SGHTA, CDR2 FQGNSA. CDR3 sequence: CASSQTEGGARQYF. The CDR3, as DNA: TGTGCCAGCAGCCAAACTGAGGGGGGGGCGCGGCAGTACTTC.

This clonotype showed up just a few times. The gene calls are TRBV11-2 and TRBJ2-5; TRBD2 matches 8 bases. Germline V gene sequence: CDR1 SGHAT, CDR2 FQNNGV. The CDR3 has 13 amino acids. V shed 4 bases, J shed 6 bases, and the junction held 4 bases outside the gene matches. CDR3 sequence (DNA): TGTGCCAGCAGCTCACCGGGAGGGAAGACCCAGTACTTC. Translating gives CASSSPGGKTQYF. Full variable domain (rest looked up from reference TRBV11-2 and TRBJ2-5): EAGVAQSPRYKIIEKRQSVAFWCNPISGHATLYWYQQILGQGPKLLIQFQNNGVVDDSQLPKDRFSAERLKGVDSTLKIQPAKLEDSAVYLCASSSPGGKTQYFGPGTRLLVL.

This clonotype was observed a few times. The CDR3 coding sequence is TGTGCCAGCAGCGACGACTCCTACGAGCAGTACTTC. Amino acid sequence: CASSDDSYEQYF. The V and J genes are TRBV9 and TRBJ2-7; no definite D call. The CDR3 totals 12 residues. CDR1 and CDR2 from the germline V gene are SGDLS and YYNGEE. V lost 3 bases and J lost 0, with 4 bases in between.

J is TRBJ1-3 and V is TRBV28; D unresolved. Trimming cost V 6 bases and J 2 bases, with 11 bases left between them. Germline V CDR1 and CDR2: MDHEN, SYDVKM. CDR3 length: 14 amino acids. The CDR3 sequence is CASSLSEPGNTIYF. Here the CDR3 DNA reads TGTGCCAGCAGCCTTTCAGAACCTGGAAACACCATATATTTT. Looking up the rest from reference TRBV28 and TRBJ1-3 gives the full variable domain: DVKVTQSSRYLVKRTGEKVFLECVQDMDHENMFWYRQDPGLGLRLIYFSYDVKMKEKGDIPEGYSVSREKKERFSLILESASTNQTSMYLCASSLSEPGNTIYFGEGSWLTVV.

This clonotype was seen many times. V is TRBV28 and J is TRBJ2-1; the D is unclear. Trimming took 10 bases from V and 0 from J, leaving 10 bases between them. Germline assignment: CDR1 MDHEN and CDR2 SYDVKM. CDR3 length: 13 amino acids. The CDR3, as DNA: TGTGCCACCGATTCCAACTCCTACAATGAGCAGTTCTTC. Its translation is CATDSNSYNEQFF.

This chain uses TRBV7-8 with TRBJ2-1; 13 bases are a match to TRBD2. Unmatched junction bases numbered 0, after V lost 1 base and J lost 3 bases. This CDR3 has 16 residues. Germline V gene data show CDR1 as SGHVS and CDR2 as FQNEAQ. Written as DNA, the CDR3 is TGTGCCAGCAGCTTAGGACTAGCGGGAGGCTACAATGAGCAGTTCTTC. It codes for CASSLGLAGGYNEQFF.

This clonotype was observed a handful of times. The chain carries TRBV10-3 and TRBJ2-1; D is possibly TRBD1 (5 bases). Trimming took off 3 bases at V and 9 bases at J, with 9 bases between the two ends. The CDR3 contains 12 residues. The germline CDR1 and CDR2 sequences are ENHRY and SYGVKD. In DNA form, the CDR3 reads TGTGCCATCAGTGAATTGGGGCGTGAGCAGTTCTTC. Translating gives CAISELGREQFF.

Many counts were recorded for this clonotype. The rearrangement joins TRBV5-1 to TRBJ1-2; D remains unclear. V was pared by 7 bases and J by 2 bases, with 6 bases between. This CDR3 is built from 11 residues. In germline, CDR1 is SGHRS, CDR2 YFSETQ. CDR3 DNA sequence: TGCGCCAGCGGAACGAACTATGGCTACACCTTC. It codes for CASGTNYGYTF.

This clonotype has only a few counts. The chain uses TRBV21-1 and TRBJ1-2; TRBD1 was called by the table and not checked on the DNA. TRBV21-1 is a pseudogene. The CDR3 is 15 residues long. The CDR3 nucleotides are TGTGCCAGCAGCGTCCGGGATCCCCCGTTTTCTGGCTACACCTTC. Encoded protein: CASSVRDPPFSGYTF.

This clonotype was counted a few times. The J gene is TRBJ2-1, the V gene TRBV20-1; 8 bases agree with TRBD2. This CDR3 is 14 amino acids long. The germline gives CDR1 DFQATT, CDR2 SNEGSKA (reference sequence). V lost 6 bases to trimming and J lost 7 bases; unmatched junction nucleotides: 11. The DNA for the CDR3 is TGCAGTGCGACACGGGGCCGCGGGGGGAATGAGCAGTTCTTC. Translated, it gives CSATRGRGGNEQFF.

The CDR3 reads CASSPPGRSNQPQHF. CDR3 bases: TGTGCCAGCTCACCTCCGGGAAGGAGCAATCAGCCCCAGCATTTT. The chain carries TRBV18 and TRBJ1-5; D remains ambiguous. The CDR3 runs 15 residues. The V and J ends lost 3 bases and 1 base respectively, with 10 bases between them. The germline CDR1 and CDR2 sequences are KGHSH and LQKENI.

In this sample, this clonotype turned up many times. V gene TRBV6-1 combines with J gene TRBJ2-7, with 11 positions matching TRBD1. The trim removed 4 bases at V and 3 bases at J, leaving 8 bases unmatched. Looked up from germline, CDR1 is MNHNS and CDR2 is SASEGT. The CDR3 sequence is 16 residues long. The CDR3 DNA is TGTGCCAGCAGTGTCACCGGGACAGGGGGATTCTACGAGCAGTACTTC. Its protein product is CASSVTGTGGFYEQYF.

In this sample, this clonotype turned up a few times. The J gene is TRBJ2-1, the V gene TRBV29-1, with D uncertain. This CDR3 spans 13 amino acids. Germline CDR1 is SQVTM and CDR2 is ANQGSEA. The V and J ends lost 4 bases and 0 bases respectively, with 7 bases between them. CDR3 residues: CSVVSSSYNEQFF. CDR3 nucleotide sequence: TGCAGCGTTGTAAGCTCCTCCTACAATGAGCAGTTCTTC.

This clonotype has a count of ten or more. This chain uses TRBV6-2 or TRBV6-3 with TRBJ1-1; 8 bases are shared with TRBD1. The J segment lost 4 bases and the V segment lost 5 bases, leaving 9 bases of the junction unmatched. Germline loops: CDR1 MNHEY, CDR2 SVGEGT. This CDR3 is 15 amino acids long. The DNA of the CDR3 is TGTGCCAGCAGTCTCCGGACAGGGATGACCACTGAAGCTTTCTTT. Amino acids: CASSLRTGMTTEAFF.

Remarks on this clonotype: This may be a read error, as it is one base from a much larger clone. The rearrangement links TRBV18 to TRBJ1-5; D is possibly TRBD1 (5 bases). Germline lookup yields CDR1 KGHSH and CDR2 LQKENI. V was cut by 4 bases and J by 4 bases, with 17 bases left in between. The CDR3 spans 16 residues. DNA of the CDR3: TGTGCCAGCTCACTTAGTCCAGGGTTCGTAAATCAGCCCCAGCATTTT. Translated: CASSLSPGFVNQPQHF.

The CDR3 region is CASSQDSGGYNEQFF. CDR3 sequence (DNA): TGTGCCAGCAGCCAAGACTCAGGGGGGTACAATGAGCAGTTCTTC. This sequence joins TRBV3-1 and TRBJ2-1, with D possibly matching TRBD1 (7 bases). The germline V gene encodes CDR1 LGHDT and CDR2 YNNKEL (reference sequence). The CDR3 has 15 residues. Trimming cost V 0 bases and J 4 bases, with 10 bases left between them.

This clonotype was recorded at least ten times. The chain has TRBV12-3 or TRBV12-4 and TRBJ2-7, with no clear D. The CDR3 contains 13 residues. Trimming shortened V by 3 bases and J by 2 bases, and 8 bases separated the two germline ends. The CDR3 coding sequence is TGTGCCAGCAGTTTGGGCATCGCCTACGAGCAGTACTTC. Translated, it gives CASSLGIAYEQYF.

This clonotype was counted only a few times. The chain employs TRBV6-5 and TRBJ2-3; 11 nucleotides line up with TRBD1. After removal of 10 bases from V and 4 bases from J, the junction contained 10 bases not matched to a gene. This CDR3 is built from 15 residues. The germline gives CDR1 MNHEY, CDR2 SVGAGI. Here the CDR3 reads CANPRDRGFADTQYF. CDR3 nucleotides: TGTGCCAACCCCCGGGACAGGGGGTTTGCAGATACGCAGTATTTT.

This clonotype has only a few counts. The CDR3 sequence is CASGLSDRNSPLHF. The CDR3 DNA sequence: TGTGCTAGTGGTTTGAGTGACAGAAATTCACCCCTCCACTTT. This chain connects TRBV12-5 to TRBJ1-6; weak D call: TRBD1 (5 bases). Germline loops: CDR1 LGHNT, CDR2 FRNRAP. The CDR3 loop spans 14 amino acids. Trimming took off 2 bases at V and 7 bases at J, with 9 bases between the two ends.

This clonotype was picked up many times. The chain has TRBV29-1 and TRBJ1-1; D gene ambiguous. The CDR3 has 14 amino acids. Trimming removed 5 bases from V and 0 bases from J, with 13 bases in between. Per the germline V gene, CDR1 is SQVTM and CDR2 is ANQGSEA. The CDR3 DNA follows: TGCAGCGTTCAAAGACAAGGCATGAACACTGAAGCTTTCTTT. It yields the protein CSVQRQGMNTEAFF.

This clonotype appeared a few times. The chain is built from TRBV12-3 or TRBV12-4 and TRBJ2-3, with TRBD2 matching over 13 bases. V trimming: 5 bases; J trimming: 9 bases; junction bases outside the gene matches: 11. CDR3 size: 16 residues. Here the CDR3 reads CASSPTSGGPQRTQYF. CDR3 nucleotides: TGTGCCAGCAGTCCGACTAGCGGGGGGCCCCAGCGCACGCAGTATTTT.

Worth noting for this clonotype: Given a much more abundant clone one base away, this may be a read error. V gene TRBV6-6 combines with J gene TRBJ2-2; TRBD1 agrees at 7 bases. This CDR3 is 13 amino acids long. Germline lookup yields CDR1 MNHNY and CDR2 SVGAGI (reference sequence). CDR3 in amino acids: CASSFTGAGDLFF. The DNA of the CDR3 is TGTGCCAGCAGTTTTACAGGGGCCGGGGATCTGTTTTTT.

This clonotype was seen more than once but under ten times. The chain has TRBV11-2 and TRBJ2-7; D remains ambiguous. The CDR3 consists of 13 residues. V was trimmed by 4 bases and J by 3 bases, leaving 10 bases between them. Per the germline V gene, CDR1 is SGHAT and CDR2 is FQNNGV. The CDR3 spells CASSSGANYEQYF. The CDR3 DNA reads TGTGCCAGCAGCTCAGGCGCGAACTACGAGCAGTACTTC.